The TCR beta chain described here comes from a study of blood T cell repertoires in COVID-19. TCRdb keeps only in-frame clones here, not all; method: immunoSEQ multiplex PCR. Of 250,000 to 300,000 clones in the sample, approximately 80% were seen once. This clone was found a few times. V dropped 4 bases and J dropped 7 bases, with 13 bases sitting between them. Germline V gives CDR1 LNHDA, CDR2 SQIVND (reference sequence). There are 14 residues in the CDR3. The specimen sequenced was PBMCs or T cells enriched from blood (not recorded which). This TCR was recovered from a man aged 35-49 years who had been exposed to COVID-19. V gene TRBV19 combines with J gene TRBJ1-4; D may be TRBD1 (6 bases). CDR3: CASSSLQGIEKLFF. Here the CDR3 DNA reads TGTGCCAGTAGTAGTTTACAGGGTATTGAAAAACTGTTTTTT.